This section outlines one T cell receptor (beta chain) sequence together with its context. This specimen belongs to a study of CD8 T cells in Susac syndrome. Roughly 0.45 to 1 ug RNA was reverse transcribed with random hexamers. TCRdb used MiXCR to reprocess the immunoSEQ multiplex PCR reads, holding one entry per CDR3 protein. Of some 160,000 distinct CDR3 sequences listed, roughly 92% are singletons. The CDR3 extends over 11 amino acids. Germline V CDR1 and CDR2: GTSNPN, SVGIG (reference sequence). The ends were cut back, 2 bases at V and 5 bases at J, with 7 bases in the middle. The sequencing input was CD4+ T cells from PBMCs. This TCR derives from a human donor with Susac syndrome. The chain combines TRBV30 with TRBJ2-7; D is uncertain. The CDR3 coding sequence is TGTGCCTGGAGTACTGGCGACGAGCAGTACTTC. This encodes CAWSTGDEQYF.